This TCR beta chain stems from a study of CXCR3-negative and CXCR3-positive naive CD8 T cells. As for the study in general: Approximately 140 million TRB reads were obtained in total, which works out to about 1.5 +/- 0.3 million per library.

Findings of the study overall: In naive cells, CXCR3-negative and CXCR3-positive subsets had similar TRBV-TRBJ usage; memory cells differed. With surface CD5 comparable between naive subsets, TCR strength was estimated using properties derived from the TRB CDR3.

The CDR3 has 15 amino acids. Each TRB cDNA library was prepared by 5' RACE (with UMI labels). TCRdb reworked the 5' RACE reads into one entry per CDR3 protein, no DNA. The table lists about 41,000 distinct CDR3 sequences, with around 1.9% in the top ten. CD45RO-CCR7+CD27+CD95- expression identified naive CD8+ T cells. As to this clonotype: No antigen is known for it.

This TCR derives from a human donor in good health. Some clones in this sample may be carry-over from other donors' samples. The sequenced material came from naive CXCR3- CD8+ T cells from blood. Subset in this sample: CD45RO-CCR7+CD27+CD95- naive CD8+ T cells lacking CXCR3 (TNR3-). The genes are TRBV12-3 or TRBV12-4 and TRBJ1-2; lacking DNA, the TRBD1 call made by TCRdb goes unchecked. This CDR3 is CASSLVVQGGYGYTF.